This entry describes one T cell receptor beta chain. These data are taken from a study of blood T cell repertoires in COVID-19. As originally analysed: Reference gene primers were amplified, and this amplification served to estimate nucleated cell counts. TCRdb keeps only in-frame clones here, not all; method: immunoSEQ multiplex PCR. V, J and clone size reflect that table, while D and trimming were determined from the DNA. This repertoire shows approximately 200,000 clones, approximately 83% found once; its top ten account for more than 3%. The germline gives CDR1 SGDLS, CDR2 YYNGEE. V shed 0 bases and J 8 bases; nucleotides not matched to a gene: 7. The CDR3 contains 15 residues.

Sequenced input: peripheral blood. The TCR was taken from a man aged 55 to 70 with acute or convalescent COVID-19. The chain has TRBV9 and TRBJ2-5; 10 bases match TRBD1. Here the CDR3 reads CASSVAGTGVATQYF. The CDR3 bases are TGTGCCAGCAGCGTAGCCGGGACAGGGGTGGCTACCCAGTACTTC.